These 29 T cell receptor beta chains originate from one sample sequenced in a study of T cell responses to AZD1222 COVID-19 vaccine. Sequencing was performed with immunoSEQ multiplex PCR; in TCRdb, only in-frame clones are kept and a portion is missing. There are under 80,000 clones in the sample; about 85% occur only once, and 1.3% lies in the top ten. The sequences come from peripheral blood, collected 28 days after the second AZD1222 dose. The source is an adult who received the AZD1222 COVID-19 vaccine.

V is TRBV16 and J is TRBJ1-4; D unresolved. Trimming pared 2 bases from V and 5 bases from J, leaving 12 bases between. Per germline, CDR1 KGHSY and CDR2 FQNENV. There are 15 residues in the CDR3. CDR3 coding DNA: TGTGCCAGCAGCCAAAGTGGCGCCACGAATGAAAAACTGTTTTTT. Translating gives CASSQSGATNEKLFF.

The rearrangement uses TRBV3-1 (or the pseudogene TRBV3-2) and TRBJ1-2; TRBD1 matches at 7 bases. Germline V CDR1 and CDR2: LGHDT, YNNKEL (reference sequence). V was clipped by 1 base and J by 3 bases; unmatched bases: 2. CDR3 length equals 14 residues. Here the CDR3 reads CASSQGRGDYGYTF. CDR3 in DNA: TGTGCCAGCAGCCAAGGCAGGGGGGACTATGGCTACACCTTC.

The chain couples TRBV2 to TRBJ1-1; D is undetermined. The length of the CDR3 is 14 residues. Germline V gene lookup returns CDR1 SNHLY and CDR2 FYNNEI. The ends were cut back, 6 bases at V and 1 base at J, with 12 bases in the middle. The CDR3 protein is CASRSAKGNTEAFF. For the CDR3, the DNA is TGTGCCAGCAGATCGGCGAAGGGGAACACTGAAGCTTTCTTT.

This chain uses TRBV11-2 with TRBJ1-1, with D unclear. The germline gives CDR1 SGHAT, CDR2 FQNNGV. V lost 0 bases, J lost 7 bases, and 6 bases lay in between. The CDR3 sequence is 12 residues long. The CDR3 nucleotides read TGTGCCAGCAGCTTAGAAGGTGTTGAAGCTTTCTTT. It codes for CASSLEGVEAFF.

In DNA, the CDR3 is TGTGCCAGCAGCTACGGACTCGATGGCTACACCTTC. Translated: CASSYGLDGYTF. J is TRBJ1-2 and V is TRBV12-3 or TRBV12-4; D unclear. This CDR3 has 12 amino acids. Trimming shortened V by 6 bases and J by 6 bases, and 11 bases separated the two germline ends.

The chain recombines TRBV9 with TRBJ1-3; D unclear. V was pared by 4 bases and J by 2 bases, with 7 bases between. Germline V gene sequence: CDR1 SGDLS, CDR2 YYNGEE. The CDR3 sequence is 13 residues long. CDR3 residues: CASSPGTGNTIYF. DNA of the CDR3: TGTGCCAGCAGCCCAGGAACTGGAAACACCATATATTTT.

The rearrangement joins TRBV27 to TRBJ1-6; D gene ambiguous. Trimming removed 3 bases from V and 7 bases from J, with 10 bases in between. The CDR3 is made up of 14 amino acids. Per the germline V gene, CDR1 is MNHEY and CDR2 is SMNVEV (reference sequence). The DNA for the CDR3 is TGTGCCAGCAGTTTTGAACAGATGAATTCACCCCTCCACTTT. This codes for CASSFEQMNSPLHF.

The chain carries TRBV6-1 and TRBJ1-2; unclear D gene. Per germline, CDR1 MNHNS and CDR2 SASEGT. V was shortened by 2 bases and J by 3 bases, with 7 bases between the two germline ends. This CDR3 region has 13 residues. CDR3 amino acids: CASSELSDYGYTF. The DNA of the CDR3 is TGTGCCAGCAGTGAACTATCTGACTATGGCTACACCTTC.

The count of this clone is one. In DNA form, the CDR3 reads TGTGCCAGCAGCCTAGGGACGGGGGACCGACAGCCCCAGCATTTT. Its translation: CASSLGTGDRQPQHF. J is TRBJ1-5 and V is TRBV28; D might be TRBD1 (5 bases). There are 15 residues in the CDR3. The V end was cut by 6 bases, the J end by 7 bases, with 19 bases between. The germline V gene has CDR1 MDHEN and CDR2 SYDVKM.

This chain joins TRBV11-3 and TRBJ1-1, with 7 bases matching TRBD1. In germline, CDR1 is SGHNT, CDR2 YENEEA. V lost 1 base to trimming and J lost 1 base; unmatched junction nucleotides: 0. The CDR3 runs 14 residues. The CDR3 bases are TGTGCCAGCAGCTTAGGGACAGGGAACACTGAAGCTTTCTTT. This translates into CASSLGTGNTEAFF.

This clone appeared a few times. This chain connects TRBV6-4 to TRBJ2-6; D remains ambiguous. The CDR3 covers 19 residues. Germline CDR1 and CDR2: MRHNA and SNTAGT. V lost 6 bases and J 0 bases, leaving 21 bases between the germline ends. CDR3 in amino acids: CASRVVLGHRRSGANVLTF. In nucleotides, the CDR3 is TGTGCCAGCAGAGTGGTGCTAGGGCACCGCCGCTCTGGGGCCAACGTCCTGACTTTC.

The gene calls are TRBV6-4 and TRBJ1-6, with D perhaps TRBD1 (5 bases). Per the germline V gene, CDR1 is MRHNA and CDR2 is SNTAGT. This CDR3 region has 15 residues. V lost 5 bases and J lost 6, with 14 bases in between. The CDR3, as DNA: TGTGCCAGCAGTCAGGACAACCGGTCTAATTCACCCCTCCACTTT. Its translation is CASSQDNRSNSPLHF.

The V call is TRBV20-1, the J call TRBJ1-4; tentative D call: TRBD1 (6 bases). Per germline, CDR1 DFQATT and CDR2 SNEGSKA (reference sequence). This CDR3 is 13 amino acids long. The V gene lost 3 bases and the J gene lost 7 bases, with 12 bases spanning the gap. The CDR3 protein is CSASYGGGEKLFF. The CDR3, as DNA: TGCAGTGCTAGTTACGGGGGCGGTGAAAAACTGTTTTTT.

This clone was seen a single time. The chain is built from TRBV6-5 and TRBJ2-2; possible D gene TRBD1, 6 bases. The CDR3 contains 15 residues. Per the germline V gene, CDR1 is MNHEY and CDR2 is SVGAGI. Trimming removed 5 bases at V and 0 bases at J, with 10 bases between. CDR3: CASSHRAANTGELFF. Written as DNA, the CDR3 is TGTGCCAGCAGTCACAGGGCCGCGAACACCGGGGAGCTGTTTTTT.

This clone was observed once. V usage is TRBV6-5 and J usage is TRBJ2-3, with 10 bases lining up with TRBD1. The CDR3 runs 15 residues. Germline V gives CDR1 MNHEY, CDR2 SVGAGI. CDR3 protein: CATNWGTGVADTQYF. CDR3 DNA sequence: TGTGCAACAAACTGGGGGACAGGGGTGGCAGATACGCAGTATTTT.

This chain links TRBV7-2 with TRBJ1-1; D gene uncertain. This CDR3 spans 14 amino acids. The V and J ends lost 3 bases and 0 bases respectively, with 8 bases between them. Germline V gene data show CDR1 as SGHTA and CDR2 as FQGNSA. The CDR3 DNA follows: TGTGCCAGCAGCTTCGACATGTTGAACACTGAAGCTTTCTTT. Its translation is CASSFDMLNTEAFF.

CDR3 in DNA: TGCGCCAGCAGCCAATACAGCCCGAACACTGAAGCTTTCTTT. Residues: CASSQYSPNTEAFF. The chain combines TRBV4-1 with TRBJ1-1; D is uncertain. Trimming took off 2 bases at V and 1 base at J, with 8 bases between the two ends. The germline V gene encodes CDR1 MGHRA and CDR2 YSYEKL. The CDR3 totals 14 residues.

The rearrangement uses TRBV9 and TRBJ2-5, with TRBD2 matching 11 bases. Germline V lookup: CDR1 SGDLS, CDR2 YYNGEE. The CDR3 extends over 16 amino acids. V trimming: 3 bases; J trimming: 4 bases; junction bases outside the gene matches: 8. CDR3 sequence: CASSAPGLAVPETQYF. CDR3 coding DNA: TGTGCCAGCAGCGCACCGGGACTAGCGGTCCCAGAGACCCAGTACTTC.

The chain carries TRBV19 and TRBJ1-3; 8 bases match TRBD1. The germline CDR1 and CDR2 sequences are LNHDA and SQIVND (reference sequence). Unmatched junction bases numbered 4, after V lost 4 bases and J lost 2 bases. This CDR3 has 15 amino acids. CDR3 DNA: TGTGCCAGTAGTACCCTGACAGGGGCTGGAAACACCATATATTTT. Protein product: CASSTLTGAGNTIYF.

This clone is a singleton in its sample. CDR3 in DNA: TGTGCCAGTACGGTCAGGGGAGGTCAGCCCCAGCATTTT. Translating it yields CASTVRGGQPQHF. The V and J genes are TRBV19 and TRBJ1-5; D is possibly TRBD1 (6 bases). Germline-derived CDR1 and CDR2 are LNHDA and SQIVND (reference sequence). This CDR3 spans 13 amino acids. V was shortened by 7 bases and J by 6 bases, with 13 bases between the two germline ends.

The rearrangement joins TRBV2 to TRBJ2-2; 12 nucleotides align to TRBD1. This CDR3 spans 14 amino acids. Germline CDR1 and CDR2: SNHLY and FYNNEI. Trimming took 6 bases from V and 7 from J; bases not matched to a gene: 3. The CDR3 reads CASRGQGAVGELFF. The CDR3 DNA is TGTGCCAGCAGGGGACAGGGGGCTGTCGGGGAGCTGTTTTTT.

This chain uses TRBV18 with TRBJ2-3; D remains unclear. The V end was cut by 3 bases, the J end by 1 base, with 14 bases between. The CDR3 contains 16 residues. CDR1 is KGHSH and CDR2 is LQKENI in the germline V gene. The chain's CDR3 is CASSPPRLGGTDTQYF. The CDR3 DNA reads TGTGCCAGCTCACCCCCCAGGTTAGGCGGCACAGATACGCAGTATTTT.

The chain employs TRBV6-6 and TRBJ2-2; TRBD2 is a possible D gene (5 bases). The CDR3 runs to 14 residues. Germline V gene lookup returns CDR1 MNHNY and CDR2 SVGAGI (reference sequence). The V gene lost 5 bases and the J gene lost 2 bases, with 9 bases spanning the gap. CDR3 sequence reads: CASSPGKNTGELFF. In DNA, the CDR3 is TGTGCCAGCAGTCCGGGAAAAAACACCGGGGAGCTGTTTTTT.

The chain combines TRBV5-1 with TRBJ1-2; D not certain. V shed 1 base and J shed 3 bases, with 10 bases lying between them. This CDR3 spans 14 amino acids. Germline V gene sequence: CDR1 SGHRS, CDR2 YFSETQ. The DNA for the CDR3 is TGCGCCAGCAGCTTGTCCGGAGTCGACTATGGCTACACCTTC. Residues: CASSLSGVDYGYTF.

V and J are TRBV7-8 and TRBJ1-4, with D perhaps matching TRBD1 (5 bases). The CDR3 is made up of 15 amino acids. Germline CDR1 is SGHVS and CDR2 is FQNEAQ. The V end was cut by 5 bases, the J end by 0 bases, with 10 bases between. CDR3: CASSPGTATNEKLFF. Written as DNA, the CDR3 is TGTGCCAGCAGCCCCGGGACGGCAACTAATGAAAAACTGTTTTTT.

This clone has a handful of counts. The gene calls are TRBV21-1 and TRBJ2-3; TRBD2, as called in the table, went unchecked against the DNA. TRBV21-1 counts as a pseudogene. CDR3 length equals 14 residues. The CDR3 nucleotides are TGTGCCAGCAGCAAGGCGGGGCCCACAGATACGCAGTATTTT. It translates to CASSKAGPTDTQYF.

The genes are TRBV3-1 (or the pseudogene TRBV3-2) and TRBJ1-4, with D hard to call. This CDR3 comprises 14 residues. The germline V and J ends were trimmed by 4 bases and 14 bases, with 20 bases remaining between them. The germline CDR1 and CDR2 sequences are LGHDT and YNNKEL (reference sequence). CDR3 loop: CASSPLAYQGWLFF. The DNA for the CDR3 is TGTGCCAGCAGCCCATTGGCGTACCAAGGGTGGCTGTTTTTT.

J is TRBJ1-3 and V is TRBV5-4, with a possible D match to TRBD1 (5 bases). Germline lookup yields CDR1 SGHNT and CDR2 YYREEE (reference sequence). The CDR3 loop spans 15 amino acids. V was shortened by 4 bases and J by 7 bases, with 18 bases between the two germline ends. CDR3 coding DNA: TGTGCCAGCAGCCTGGGGTTCGGGGAGGGGAACACCATATATTTT. Its translation is CASSLGFGEGNTIYF.

The chain is built from TRBV19 and TRBJ1-3; D remains ambiguous. Germline CDR1 and CDR2: LNHDA and SQIVND (reference sequence). The CDR3 covers 12 residues. The germline V and J ends were trimmed by 6 bases and 2 bases, with 5 bases remaining between them. The CDR3 is CASRTAGNTIYF. Written as DNA, the CDR3 is TGTGCCAGTAGAACCGCTGGAAACACCATATATTTT.